Listed below are T cell receptor beta chains from one sample, sequenced in a study of T cells in Graves' hyperthyroidism and ophthalmopathy. TCRdb processed the multiplex PCR reads anew with MiXCR; each CDR3 protein has one entry. The table lists about 560,000 distinct CDR3 sequences, around 15% of them singletons, with 18% in the top ten. Sequenced input: blood. These receptors came from a woman under 30 with Graves' hyperthyroidism. CDR3s include the opening cysteine and the closing phenylalanine or tryptophan. Each record gives: D gene, clone size, V gene, J gene, CDR3 protein, CDR3 DNA. A D gene is named only where the DNA matches it firmly. Clone size is given for some rows only: seen once, a few or many times, or a class if the clone is expanded.

TRBD2	many	TRBV7-8	TRBJ2-1	CASSLRSSGSSNEQFF	TGTGCCAGCAGCTTAAGGTCTAGCGGGTCGTCGAATGAGCAGTTCTTC
TRBD1	many	TRBV3-1	TRBJ2-1	CASSQAGTGVLNEQFF	TGTGCCAGCAGCCAAGCTGGGACAGGGGTCCTCAATGAGCAGTTCTTC
-	many	TRBV6-1	TRBJ1-1	CASSPQDRMHTEAFF	TGTGCCAGCAGTCCCCAAGACAGGATGCACACTGAAGCTTTCTTT
-	many	TRBV24-1	TRBJ2-5	CATSDWTDYQETQYF	TGTGCCACCAGTGACTGGACGGATTACCAAGAGACCCAGTACTTC
-	many	TRBV4-3	TRBJ1-1	CASSQEPKPLYLAFF	TGCGCCAGCAGCCAAGAGCCGAAACCCCTTTATTTGGCTTTCTTT
TRBD2	many	TRBV6-1	TRBJ2-3	CASRMRRTSADTQYF	TGTGCCAGCAGGATGCGGAGGACTAGCGCAGATACGCAGTATTTT
-	-	TRBV4-1	TRBJ2-7	CASSPRWASSYEQYF	TGCGCCAGCAGCCCCCGGTGGGCCAGCTCCTACGAGCAGTACTTC
-	few	TRBV12-5	TRBJ2-3	CASGLTGDTQYF	TGTGCTAGTGGTTTGACCGGGGACACGCAGTATTTT
-	-	TRBV12-3/TRBV12-4	TRBJ2-7	CASSPRGRPAYEQYF	TGTGCCAGCAGTCCAAGGGGGAGACCCGCCTACGAGCAGTACTTC
TRBD1	once	TRBV6-4	TRBJ2-7	CASSPAATGQVAEQYF	TGTGCCAGCAGTCCCGCCGCGACGGGACAGGTGGCCGAGCAGTACTTC
TRBD1	-	TRBV6-9	TRBJ2-7	CASSYSKGQGYEQYF	TGTGCCAGCAGTTACTCTAAAGGACAGGGGTACGAGCAGTACTTC
-	many	TRBV28	TRBJ2-5	CASSRRDSQETQYF	TGTGCCAGCAGCCGGCGGGACAGCCAAGAGACCCAGTACTTC
-	few	TRBV20-1	TRBJ2-3	CSATAAPRFTDTQYF	TGCAGTGCTACCGCTGCTCCCCGGTTCACAGATACGCAGTATTTT
TRBD1	few	TRBV15	TRBJ2-5	CATSSTTGARETQYF	TGTGCCACCAGCAGTACTACAGGGGCGAGGGAGACCCAGTACTTC
TRBD2	many	TRBV2	TRBJ2-7	CASSEIASGTGEQYF	TGTGCCAGCAGTGAAATAGCTAGCGGGACCGGCGAGCAGTACTTC
TRBD2	-	TRBV6-1	TRBJ2-2	CASRRSLAGVHTGELFF	TGTGCCAGCAGAAGATCGCTAGCGGGAGTTCACACCGGGGAGCTGTTTTTT
-	-	TRBV20-1	TRBJ2-4	CSARDQLRVVKNIQYF	TGCAGTGCTAGAGATCAACTGAGGGTTGTCAAAAACATTCAGTACTTC
TRBD1	-	TRBV20-1	TRBJ1-6	CSARYVGQVNSPLHF	TGCAGTGCTAGATATGTCGGACAGGTGAATTCACCCCTCCACTTT
-	-	TRBV7-2	TRBJ1-5	CASSLDGGGGQPQHF	TGTGCCAGCAGCTTAGATGGGGGCGGAGGTCAGCCCCAGCATTTT